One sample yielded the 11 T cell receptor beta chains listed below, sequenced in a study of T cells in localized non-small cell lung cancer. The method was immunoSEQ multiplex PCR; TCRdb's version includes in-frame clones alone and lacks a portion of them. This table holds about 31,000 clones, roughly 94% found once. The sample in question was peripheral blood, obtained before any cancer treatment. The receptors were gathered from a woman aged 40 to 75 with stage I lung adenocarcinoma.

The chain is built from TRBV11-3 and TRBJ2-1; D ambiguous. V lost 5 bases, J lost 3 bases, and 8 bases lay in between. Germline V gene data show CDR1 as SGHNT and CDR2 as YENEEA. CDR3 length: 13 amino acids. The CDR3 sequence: CASSREHYNEQFF. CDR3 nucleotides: TGTGCCAGCAGCCGAGAGCACTACAATGAGCAGTTCTTC.

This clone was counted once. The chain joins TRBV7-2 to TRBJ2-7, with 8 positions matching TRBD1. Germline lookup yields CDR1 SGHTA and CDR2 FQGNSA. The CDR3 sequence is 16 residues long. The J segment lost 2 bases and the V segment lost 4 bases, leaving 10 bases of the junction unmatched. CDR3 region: CASSSSPGQVPYEQYF. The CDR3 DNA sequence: TGTGCCAGCAGCTCCTCCCCGGGACAGGTTCCCTACGAGCAGTACTTC.

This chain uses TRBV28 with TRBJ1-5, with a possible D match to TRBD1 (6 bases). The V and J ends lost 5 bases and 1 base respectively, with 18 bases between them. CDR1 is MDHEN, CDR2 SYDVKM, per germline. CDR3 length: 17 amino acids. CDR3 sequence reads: CASSAIGTYLSNQPQHF. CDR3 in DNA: TGTGCCAGCAGTGCGATCGGGACATACCTAAGCAATCAGCCCCAGCATTTT.

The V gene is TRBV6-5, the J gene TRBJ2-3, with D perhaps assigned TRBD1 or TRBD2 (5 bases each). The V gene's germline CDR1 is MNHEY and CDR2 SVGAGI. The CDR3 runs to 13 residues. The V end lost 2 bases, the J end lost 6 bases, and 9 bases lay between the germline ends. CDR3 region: CASSYPGTDTQYF. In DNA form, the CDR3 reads TGTGCCAGCAGTTACCCGGGGACGGATACGCAGTATTTT.

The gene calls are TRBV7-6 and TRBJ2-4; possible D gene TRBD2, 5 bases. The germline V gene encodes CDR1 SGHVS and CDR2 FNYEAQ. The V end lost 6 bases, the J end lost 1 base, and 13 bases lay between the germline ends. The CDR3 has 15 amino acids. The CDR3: CASSPYSGAKNIQYF. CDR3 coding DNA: TGTGCCAGCAGTCCTTACTCGGGGGCCAAAAACATTCAGTACTTC.

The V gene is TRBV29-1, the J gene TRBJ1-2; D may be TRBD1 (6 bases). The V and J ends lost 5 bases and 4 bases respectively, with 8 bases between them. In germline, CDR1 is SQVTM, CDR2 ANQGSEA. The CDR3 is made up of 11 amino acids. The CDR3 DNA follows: TGCAGCGTTACAGGGTTCTATGGCTACACCTTC. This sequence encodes CSVTGFYGYTF.

In DNA, the CDR3 is TGCGCCAGCAGACAATTCAGGGCTAACTCCTATGGCTACACCTTC. This translates into CASRQFRANSYGYTF. This sequence joins TRBV5-1 and TRBJ1-2, with a tentative D call TRBD1 (5 bases). The V and J ends lost 5 bases and 4 bases respectively, with 18 bases between them. This CDR3 region has 15 residues. Looked up from germline, CDR1 is SGHRS and CDR2 is YFSETQ.

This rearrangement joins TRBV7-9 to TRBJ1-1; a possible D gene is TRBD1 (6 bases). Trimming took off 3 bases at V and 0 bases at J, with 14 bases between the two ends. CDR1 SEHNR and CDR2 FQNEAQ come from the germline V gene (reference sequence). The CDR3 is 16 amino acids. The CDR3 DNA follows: TGTGCCAGCAGCTTGGGCCGGGACACTATGAACACTGAAGCTTTCTTT. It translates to CASSLGRDTMNTEAFF.

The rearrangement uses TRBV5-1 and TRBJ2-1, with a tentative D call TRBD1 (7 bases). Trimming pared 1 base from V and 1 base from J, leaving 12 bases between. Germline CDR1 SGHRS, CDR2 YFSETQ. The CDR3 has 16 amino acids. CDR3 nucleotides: TGCGCCAGCAGCTTGCAGGGGGGCGCGTCCTACAATGAGCAGTTCTTC. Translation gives CASSLQGGASYNEQFF.

CDR3 DNA sequence: TGTGCCAGCAGCTCCCGCACAACTAATGAAAAACTGTTTTTT. It specifies CASSSRTTNEKLFF. The J gene is TRBJ1-4, the V gene TRBV7-9; D call uncertain. This CDR3 is built from 14 residues. Germline V gene lookup returns CDR1 SEHNR and CDR2 FQNEAQ (reference sequence). The V and J ends lost 4 bases and 0 bases respectively, with 6 bases between them.

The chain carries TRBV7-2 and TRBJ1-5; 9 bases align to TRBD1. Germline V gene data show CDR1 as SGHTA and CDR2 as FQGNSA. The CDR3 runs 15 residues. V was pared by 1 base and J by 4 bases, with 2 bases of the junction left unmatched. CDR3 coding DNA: TGTGCCAGCAGCTTAGTACAGGGGGCAAATCAGCCCCAGCATTTT. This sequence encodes CASSLVQGANQPQHF.